The entry below describes one T cell receptor (beta chain). Antigen: not known. The entry originates in a study of T cell responses to AZD1222 COVID-19 vaccine. Points from the study as a whole: At baseline, seropositivity was found in only a handful of AZD1222 recipients. Repertoires were obtained only post-peak T cell response. Reportedly, nearly half of unique spike TCRs recognized epitopes outside B.1.351/B.1.1.7 mutations. Clonal diversity was possibly underestimated; the donors were predominantly white British and more often female.

Only in-frame clones appear in the TCRdb table, and some are missing; sequencing was by immunoSEQ multiplex PCR. The repertoire holds approximately 120,000 clones, with 75% to 90% as singletons. This CDR3 has 15 amino acids. Trimming cost V 0 bases and J 3 bases, with 13 bases left between them. The germline V gene encodes CDR1 SGHRS and CDR2 YFSETQ. The source of this sequence is an adult who received the AZD1222 COVID-19 vaccine. The rearrangement uses TRBV5-1 and TRBJ2-7; D remains ambiguous. The sample was peripheral blood, taken 28 days after the second AZD1222 dose. CDR3 sequence: CASSLDSGHNYEQYF. CDR3 bases: TGCGCCAGCAGCTTGGATTCGGGCCACAACTACGAGCAGTACTTC.